The clone carrying this TCR beta chain was observed a single time. The same CDR3 is also encoded by other DNA sequences in this sample. This sample stems from a study of blood T cell repertoires in COVID-19. Overall study: Both acute and convalescent COVID-19 samples were obtained from the United States, Italy and Spain. From T cells, B-cell-depleted T cells, or PBMCs came the material, which was cDNA or gDNA.

Participants' own reports of clinical history determined their cohort assignment. CDR1 is SEHNR, CDR2 FQNEAQ, per germline (reference sequence). V lost 2 bases, J lost 4 bases, and 1 base stayed unmatched. This CDR3 spans 14 amino acids. Here immunoSEQ multiplex PCR was the method, and the copy in TCRdb shows in-frame clones only, minus some. The table includes 280,000 or so clones, 85% to 90% detected once. Specimen: PBMCs or T cells enriched from blood (not recorded which). The genes are TRBV7-9 and TRBJ2-7; 11 bases map to TRBD2. The clonotype comes from a woman younger than 30 with acute COVID-19. The CDR3 region is CASSLLAGGYEQYF. The CDR3 DNA sequence: TGTGCCAGCAGCTTACTAGCGGGAGGTTACGAGCAGTACTTC.